The text below deals with one TCR beta chain. Its antigen specificity is not known. Germline and junction disagree at one end, which may indicate a read error. Its CDR3 holds 12 amino acids, cysteine through phenylalanine. This entry keeps only the CDR3 DNA: 36 bases, framed from base 1. The germline V gene (reference sequence) gives CDR1 as LGHDT and CDR2 as YNNKEL. The sample comes from a study of blood T cells in healthy people across ages (dated by TCRdb to between 2015 and 2016). Regarding the complete study: In model experiments, roughly one uniquely barcoded TCR beta cDNA molecule per two T cells was captured by template switching. To track age-related changes in TCR beta repertoire diversity, the study relied on deep sequencing normalized with unique cDNA molecular identifiers. To avoid experimental bias, donors of different ages were distributed randomly across sequencing lanes. The donors were divided into four age groups: young (average around 17 years), middle-aged (approximately 41), aged (approximately 62) and long-lived (82). Using the same blood draw, the study looked at two additional independent replicas of 1 million unique cDNA reads for two donors, one aged 18 to 30 and the other aged 80 or older. Results the study describes overall, beyond this receptor: Estimates of total diversity from one million sequenced T cells were regarded as lower bounds and underestimates. A strong correlation was found between observed TCR beta diversity and the percentage of naive T cells measured by flow cytometry. Because donor CMV infection status was unknown, age-related changes in expanded clonotypes were potentially confounded. Since profiling was done on bulk unsorted PBMCs, naive and antigen-experienced compartments could not be conclusively compared. Compared with the aged group, the long-lived group had more naive CD4+ T cells, fewer expanded clones and increased TCR diversity, a pattern suggesting age selection. As age increased, observed TCR beta diversity per million T cells dropped in a roughly linear way, and a significant reduction was already evident by age 40.

The receptor library was made with 5' RACE. Sequencing instrument: Illumina HiSeq 2500. A second PCR of about 6 to 11 cycles was performed with a sample-barcoded 5' primer and a J-beta primer mix. A template-switch 5' adaptor carrying 12 random nucleotides introduced a unique molecular identifier onto each TCR beta cDNA molecule. Each sample yielded at least 2.5 million CDR3-containing paired-end reads. First-strand cDNA synthesis was performed from all RNA using the Mint cDNA synthesis kit, with priming by a TRBC-specific oligonucleotide. All cDNA was treated with uracil-DNA glycosylase and then went through a first 18-cycle PCR with the universal primers M1SS and BC2_uni_R. Per the authors' processing: For normalization, 1 million high-quality reads, each with a distinct molecular identifier, were randomly selected from each sample. Reads with shared molecular identifiers were discarded instead of being binned into consensus sequences. CDR3 identification, clonotype clustering and error correction used MiTCR with a Q25 quality threshold and the strictest error-elimination algorithm. A nonparametric unseen species model with Euler transformation was used to estimate a lower bound on total TCR beta diversity. TCRdb reworked the public reads: Q25 trimming with fastp, MiXCR clone assembly, productive beta chains retained. Rows are combined by CDR3 protein, so each entry shows the most common genes and DNA. These V and J calls derive from TCRdb rather than the authors' analysis. This sample gives hundreds of thousands of distinct CDR3 sequences in total; around 45% of them show up just once. Around 18% of the sample belongs to the ten largest clones.

Donors were roughly 40 systemically healthy Caucasian individuals from Russia aged roughly 6 to 90 years. Each donor gave about 9.7 milliliters of peripheral blood, drawn into EDTA-treated Vacutainer tubes. Ficoll-Paque density-gradient centrifugation was used to isolate PBMCs, with at least 6 million obtained per sample. Trizol reagent was used to extract total RNA from the PBMCs, yielding at least 6 micrograms per sample. The percentages of naive CD45RAhigh/CD27high T cells were determined by flow cytometry on a PBMC aliquot from every donor. What was sequenced was blood. This TCR came from a man between 60 and 75 years old in good health. The V and J segments used are TRBV3-1 and TRBJ1-2; the D gene cannot be resolved reliably. Here the CDR3 is given as CASGRADDGYIF. The DNA sequence is TGTGCCAGCGGGCGAGCAGACGATGGCTACATCTTC.